This T cell receptor (beta chain) emerged from a study of shared clonotypes between healthy human individuals. Several immunoSEQ plates held equal portions of the genomic DNA taken from each subset. Authors' analysis steps: In the immunoSEQ data, sequences were junction-only and lacked quality scores, so filtering differed. Measured with immunoSEQ multiplex PCR; TCRdb has only the in-frame clones, and not every one. That table supplies the V and J calls and clone size; D and trimming were determined from the DNA. The sample carries approximately 2.4 million clones, more than 90% recorded once. Germline V gene lookup returns CDR1 SGHTA and CDR2 FQGNSA. This CDR3 has 15 residues. V was pared by 1 base and J by 1 base, with 11 bases between.

The rearrangement joins TRBV7-2 to TRBJ2-7; D not certain. This clonotype originated in a man aged 18 to 29 in good health. What was sequenced was naive CD4+ T cells sorted from blood. Stated subset: CD45RA+ positively selected. As DNA, the CDR3 is TGTGCCAGCAGCTTAGAGGTTCAGAATTCCTACGAGCAGTACTTC. Protein: CASSLEVQNSYEQYF.